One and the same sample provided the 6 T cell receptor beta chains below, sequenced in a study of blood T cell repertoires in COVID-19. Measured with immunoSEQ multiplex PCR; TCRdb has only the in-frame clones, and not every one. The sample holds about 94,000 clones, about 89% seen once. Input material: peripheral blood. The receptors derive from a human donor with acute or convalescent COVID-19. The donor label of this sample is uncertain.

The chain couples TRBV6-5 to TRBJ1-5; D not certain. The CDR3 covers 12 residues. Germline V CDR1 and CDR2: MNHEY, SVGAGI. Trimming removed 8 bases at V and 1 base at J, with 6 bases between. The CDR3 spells CASRGSNQPQHF. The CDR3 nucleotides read TGTGCCAGCCGGGGAAGCAATCAGCCCCAGCATTTT.

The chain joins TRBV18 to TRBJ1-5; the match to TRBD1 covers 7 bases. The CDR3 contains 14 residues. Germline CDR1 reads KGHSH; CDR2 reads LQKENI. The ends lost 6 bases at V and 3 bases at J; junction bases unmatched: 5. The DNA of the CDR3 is TGTGCCAGCTCCTACGGACAGGACAATCAGCCCCAGCATTTT. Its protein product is CASSYGQDNQPQHF.

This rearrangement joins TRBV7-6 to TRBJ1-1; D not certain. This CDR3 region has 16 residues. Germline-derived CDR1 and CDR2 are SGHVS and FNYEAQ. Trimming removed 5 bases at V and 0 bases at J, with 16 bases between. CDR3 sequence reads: CASSVLGTGMNTEAFF. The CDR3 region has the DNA TGTGCCAGCAGCGTATTGGGCACCGGGATGAACACTGAAGCTTTCTTT.

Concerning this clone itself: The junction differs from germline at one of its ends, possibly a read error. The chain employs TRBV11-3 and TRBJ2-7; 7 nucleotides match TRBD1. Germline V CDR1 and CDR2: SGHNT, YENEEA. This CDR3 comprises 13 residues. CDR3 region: CASSQGMGFDRAF. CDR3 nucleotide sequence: TGTGCCAGCAGCCAAGGAATGGGGTTCGACAGGGCCTTC.

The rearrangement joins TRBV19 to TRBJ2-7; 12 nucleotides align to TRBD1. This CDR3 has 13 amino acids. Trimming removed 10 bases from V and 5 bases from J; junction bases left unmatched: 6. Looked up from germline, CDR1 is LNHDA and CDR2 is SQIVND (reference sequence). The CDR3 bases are TGTGCCACCACGGGGACAGGGGGCAACGAGCAGTACTTC. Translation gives CATTGTGGNEQYF. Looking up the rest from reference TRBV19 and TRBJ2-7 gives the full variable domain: DGGITQSPKYLFRKEGQNVTLSCEQNLNHDAMYWYRQDPGQGLRLIYYSQIVNDFQKGDIAEGYSVSREKKESFPLTVTSAQKNPTAFYLCATTGTGGNEQYFGPGTRLTVT.

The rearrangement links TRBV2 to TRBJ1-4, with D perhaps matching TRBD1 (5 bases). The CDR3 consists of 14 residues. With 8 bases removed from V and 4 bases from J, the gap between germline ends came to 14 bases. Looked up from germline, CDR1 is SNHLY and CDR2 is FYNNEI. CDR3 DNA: TGTGCCAGCGGCCCAGGGCCCGGTAATGAAAAACTGTTTTTT. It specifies CASGPGPGNEKLFF.